This T cell receptor (beta chain) was captured by sequencing in a study of T cell repertoires in cytomegalovirus infection. Turning to the study itself: CMV infection together with matching HLA type was indicated by public TCR beta signatures. Study-level points and caveats: Based on cumulative public TCR beta family frequency, carriers of CMV plus the relevant HLA were identified.

TCRdb re-called the reads through MiXCR, storing one row per CDR3 protein. The sample records 200,000 to 300,000 distinct CDR3 sequences, around 8.7% being singletons. This clonotype turned up a few times. Its antigen is still unknown. The origin of this receptor is a human donor in good health (CMV status not recorded). Some clones in this sample may be carry-over from other donors' samples. The sequenced sample was PBMCs.

This CDR3 reads CASSPHRQGSQPQHF. The CDR3 region has the DNA TGTGCCAGCAGTCCCCACCGACAGGGGAGTCAGCCCCAGCATTTT. The gene calls are TRBV28 and TRBJ1-5, with 8 bases that match TRBD1. This CDR3 region has 15 residues. The trim removed 5 bases at V and 6 bases at J, leaving 9 bases unmatched. Germline V lookup: CDR1 MDHEN, CDR2 SYDVKM.